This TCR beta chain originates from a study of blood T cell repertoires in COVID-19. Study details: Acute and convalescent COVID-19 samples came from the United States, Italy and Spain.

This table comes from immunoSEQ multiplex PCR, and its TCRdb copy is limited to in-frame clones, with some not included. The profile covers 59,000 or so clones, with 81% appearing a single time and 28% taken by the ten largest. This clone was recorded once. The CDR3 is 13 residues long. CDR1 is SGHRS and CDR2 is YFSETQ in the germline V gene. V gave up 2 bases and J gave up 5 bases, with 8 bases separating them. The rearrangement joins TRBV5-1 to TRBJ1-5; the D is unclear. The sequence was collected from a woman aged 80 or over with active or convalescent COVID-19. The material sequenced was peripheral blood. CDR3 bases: TGCGCCAGCAGCTTAGGAGGGTATCAGCCCCAGCATTTT. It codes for CASSLGGYQPQHF.